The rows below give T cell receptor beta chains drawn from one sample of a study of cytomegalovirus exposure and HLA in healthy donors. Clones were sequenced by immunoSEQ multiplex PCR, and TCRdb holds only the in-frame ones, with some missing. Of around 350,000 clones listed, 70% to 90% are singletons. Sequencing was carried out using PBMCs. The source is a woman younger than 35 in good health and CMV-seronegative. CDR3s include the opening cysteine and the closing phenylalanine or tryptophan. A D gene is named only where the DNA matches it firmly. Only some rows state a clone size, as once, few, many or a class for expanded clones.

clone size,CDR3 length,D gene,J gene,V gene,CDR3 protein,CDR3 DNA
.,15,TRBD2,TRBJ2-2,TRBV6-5,CASSLRGANTGELFF,TGTGCCAGCAGTTTGCGGGGGGCGAACACCGGGGAGCTGTTTTTT
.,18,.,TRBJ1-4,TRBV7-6,CASSLQRPPDARNEKLFF,TGTGCCAGCAGCTTGCAAAGGCCTCCCGACGCGAGGAATGAAAAACTGTTTTTT
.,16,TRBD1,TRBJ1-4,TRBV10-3,CAIRQGAPVANEKLFF,TGTGCCATTAGACAGGGGGCGCCGGTAGCTAATGAAAAACTGTTTTTT
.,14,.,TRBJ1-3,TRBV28,CASTTNAPGNTIYF,TGTGCCAGCACGACAAACGCCCCTGGAAACACCATATATTTT
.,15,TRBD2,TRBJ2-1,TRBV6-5,CASSYAGGRGNEQFF,TGTGCCAGCAGTTACGCGGGGGGGAGGGGCAATGAGCAGTTCTTC
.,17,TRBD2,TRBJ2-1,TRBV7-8,CASSSTGLAEIYNEQFF,TGTGCCAGCAGCTCGACGGGACTAGCGGAGATTTACAATGAGCAGTTCTTC
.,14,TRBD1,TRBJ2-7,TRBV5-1,CASSPRGSGNEQYF,TGCGCCAGCAGCCCCAGGGGGTCTGGGAACGAGCAGTACTTC
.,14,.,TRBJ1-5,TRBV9,CASRRGRSNQPQHF,TGTGCCAGCAGAAGGGGCCGAAGCAATCAGCCCCAGCATTTT
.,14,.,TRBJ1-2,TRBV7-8,CASSIKPGGYGYTF,TGTGCCAGCAGCATTAAACCCGGGGGCTATGGCTACACCTTC
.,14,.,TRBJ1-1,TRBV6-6,CASRIGGGKTEAFF,TGTGCCAGCAGGATAGGGGGAGGGAAGACTGAAGCTTTCTTT
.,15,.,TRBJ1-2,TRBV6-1,CASSDRRGRAYGYTF,TGTGCCAGCAGTGATAGGCGGGGGCGCGCCTATGGCTACACCTTC
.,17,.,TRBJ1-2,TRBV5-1,CASSLGAGARTNYGYTF,TGCGCCAGCAGCCTCGGGGCAGGGGCGAGAACTAACTATGGCTACACCTTC
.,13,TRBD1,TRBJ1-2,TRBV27,CASSPTGAYGYTF,TGTGCCAGCAGTCCGACAGGGGCCTATGGCTACACCTTC
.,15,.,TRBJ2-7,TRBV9,CASSNRQATRYEQYF,TGTGCCAGCAGCAACCGACAGGCCACGAGGTACGAGCAGTACTTC
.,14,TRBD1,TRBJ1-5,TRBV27,CASSRTGAYQPQHF,TGTGCCAGCAGTCGGACAGGGGCTTATCAGCCCCAGCATTTT
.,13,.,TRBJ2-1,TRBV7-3,CASSLTWRDEQFF,TGTGCCAGCAGCTTAACGTGGAGGGATGAGCAGTTCTTC
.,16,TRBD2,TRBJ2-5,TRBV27,CASSLSGGRSRETQYF,TGTGCCAGCAGTTTATCCGGGGGGAGGTCGAGAGAGACCCAGTACTTC
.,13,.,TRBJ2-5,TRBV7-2,CASSEGGVETQYF,TGTGCCAGCAGCGAAGGAGGGGTGGAGACCCAGTACTTC
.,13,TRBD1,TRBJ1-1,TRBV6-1,CASSRDRGTEAFF,TGTGCCAGCAGCCGGGACAGGGGAACTGAAGCTTTCTTT
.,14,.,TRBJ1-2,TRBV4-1,CASSQVSLGHGYTF,TGCGCCAGCAGCCAAGTTTCGCTGGGGCACGGCTACACCTTC
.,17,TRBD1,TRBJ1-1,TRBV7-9,CASSLGSDRGLNTEAFF,TGTGCCAGCAGCTTAGGCAGCGACAGGGGGCTCAACACTGAAGCTTTCTTT
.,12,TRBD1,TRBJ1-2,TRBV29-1,CSVEGAGYGYTF,TGCAGCGTGGAGGGGGCTGGCTATGGCTACACCTTC
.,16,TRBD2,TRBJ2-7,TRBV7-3,CASSLRPAGGKHEQYF,TGTGCCAGCAGCTTACGTCCAGCGGGAGGAAAGCACGAGCAGTACTTC
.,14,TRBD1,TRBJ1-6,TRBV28,CASSETGLGKTLHF,TGTGCCAGCAGTGAGACAGGGTTGGGGAAAACCCTCCACTTT
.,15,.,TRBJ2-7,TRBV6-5,CASSSQGFPSYEQYF,TGTGCCAGCAGTTCTCAGGGGTTCCCCTCCTACGAGCAGTACTTC
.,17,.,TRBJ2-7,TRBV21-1,CASSKEGDRHNSYEQYF,TGTGCCAGCAGCAAAGAAGGGGACAGGCATAACTCCTACGAGCAGTACTTC
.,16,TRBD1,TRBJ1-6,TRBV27,CASSLRTGAVRSPLHF,TGTGCCAGCAGTTTACGGACAGGGGCAGTACGTTCACCCCTCCACTTT
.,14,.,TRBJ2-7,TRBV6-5,CASAYRVPGYEQYF,TGTGCCAGCGCTTACAGGGTACCGGGATACGAGCAGTACTTC
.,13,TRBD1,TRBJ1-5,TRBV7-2,CASSQDRDQPQHF,TGTGCCAGCAGCCAGGACAGGGATCAGCCCCAGCATTTT
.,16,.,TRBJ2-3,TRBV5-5,CASSLVQFTSTDTQYF,TGTGCCAGCAGCTTGGTACAGTTTACTAGCACAGATACGCAGTATTTT
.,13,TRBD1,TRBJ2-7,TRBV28,CAASLDRGSEQYF,TGTGCCGCTAGCTTGGACAGGGGGAGCGAGCAGTACTTC
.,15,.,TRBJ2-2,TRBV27,CASSFVVEHTGELFF,TGTGCCAGCAGTTTCGTCGTTGAGCACACCGGGGAGCTGTTTTTT
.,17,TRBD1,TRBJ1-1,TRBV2,CASKGLDRGRGNTEAFF,TGTGCCAGCAAGGGTCTCGACAGGGGAAGGGGGAACACTGAAGCTTTCTTT
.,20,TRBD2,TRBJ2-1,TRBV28,CASSSSGTSGGSSSLREQFF,TGTGCCAGCAGTTCCTCCGGGACTAGCGGGGGATCCTCCTCCCTGAGGGAGCAGTTCTTC
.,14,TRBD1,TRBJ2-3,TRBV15,CATSGTGPTDTQYF,TGTGCCACCAGCGGGACAGGCCCCACAGATACGCAGTATTTT
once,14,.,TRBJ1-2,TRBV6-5,CASSQQGPSGGYTF,TGTGCCAGCAGTCAACAGGGCCCTTCGGGTGGCTACACCTTC
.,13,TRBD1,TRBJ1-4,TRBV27,CASSWGQREKLFF,TGTGCCAGCAGTTGGGGACAGCGTGAAAAACTGTTTTTT
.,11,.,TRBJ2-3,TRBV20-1,CSAWRGDTQYF,TGCAGTGCTTGGCGCGGGGATACGCAGTATTTT
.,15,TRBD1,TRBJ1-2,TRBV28,CASSSSTGEVIGYTF,TGTGCCAGCAGTTCCTCGACAGGGGAGGTTATCGGCTACACCTTC
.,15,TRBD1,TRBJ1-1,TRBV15,CATSRDLTGGTEAFF,TGTGCCACCAGCAGAGATTTGACAGGGGGCACTGAAGCTTTCTTT
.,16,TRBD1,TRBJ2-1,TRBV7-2,CASSHPGDSLNNEQFF,TGTGCCAGCAGCCACCCTGGGGACAGCCTTAACAATGAGCAGTTCTTC
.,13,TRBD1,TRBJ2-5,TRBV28,CASRFTGEETQYF,TGTGCCAGCAGGTTCACAGGGGAAGAGACCCAGTACTTC
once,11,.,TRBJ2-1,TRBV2,CASRRAGEQFF,TGTGCCAGCCGGCGGGCTGGCGAGCAGTTCTTC
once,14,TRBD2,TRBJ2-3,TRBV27,CASRGLAFTDTQYF,TGTGCCAGCAGGGGACTAGCGTTCACAGATACGCAGTATTTT
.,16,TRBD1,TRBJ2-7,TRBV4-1,CASSQEQQGDFYEQYF,TGCGCCAGCAGCCAAGAACAACAGGGGGATTTCTACGAGCAGTACTTC
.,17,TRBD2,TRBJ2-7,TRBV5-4,CASSLGASGSRGYEQYF,TGTGCCAGCAGCTTGGGGGCTAGCGGGAGTAGAGGCTACGAGCAGTACTTC
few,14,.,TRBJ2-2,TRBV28,CASSLRWHTGELFF,TGTGCCAGCAGTTTGAGGTGGCACACCGGGGAGCTGTTTTTT
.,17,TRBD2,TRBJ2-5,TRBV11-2,CASSAQSSSGGLQTQYF,TGTGCCAGCAGCGCACAATCATCTAGCGGGGGGTTACAGACCCAGTACTTC
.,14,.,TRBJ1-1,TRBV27,CASSLQGLNTEAFF,TGTGCCAGCAGTTTGCAGGGGCTGAACACTGAAGCTTTCTTT
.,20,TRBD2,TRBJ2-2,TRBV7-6,CASSLPRGTSGRGSTGELFF,TGTGCCAGCAGCTTACCCAGAGGGACTAGCGGGAGAGGGAGCACCGGGGAGCTGTTTTTT